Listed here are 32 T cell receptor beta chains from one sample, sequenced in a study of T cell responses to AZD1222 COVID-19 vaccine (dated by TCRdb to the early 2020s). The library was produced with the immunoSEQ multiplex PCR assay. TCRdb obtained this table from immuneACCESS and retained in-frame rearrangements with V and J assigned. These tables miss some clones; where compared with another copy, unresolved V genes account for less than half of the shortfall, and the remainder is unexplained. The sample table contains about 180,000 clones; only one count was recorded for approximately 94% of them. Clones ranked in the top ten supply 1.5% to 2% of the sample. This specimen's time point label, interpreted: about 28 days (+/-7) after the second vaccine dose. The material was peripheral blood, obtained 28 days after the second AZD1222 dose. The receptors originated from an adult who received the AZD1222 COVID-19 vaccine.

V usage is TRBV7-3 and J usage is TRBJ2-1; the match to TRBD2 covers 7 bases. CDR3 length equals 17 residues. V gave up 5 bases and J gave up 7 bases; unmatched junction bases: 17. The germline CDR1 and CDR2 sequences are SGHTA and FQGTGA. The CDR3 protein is CASSPPGGGAIVNEQFF. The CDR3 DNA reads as TGTGCCAGCAGCCCGCCCGGGGGAGGGGCGATAGTGAATGAGCAGTTCTTC.

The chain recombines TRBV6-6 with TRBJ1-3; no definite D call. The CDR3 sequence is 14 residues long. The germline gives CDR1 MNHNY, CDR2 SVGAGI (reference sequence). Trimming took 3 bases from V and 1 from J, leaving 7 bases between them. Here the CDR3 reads CASSYQISGNTIYF. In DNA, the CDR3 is TGTGCCAGCAGTTATCAGATATCTGGAAACACCATATATTTT.

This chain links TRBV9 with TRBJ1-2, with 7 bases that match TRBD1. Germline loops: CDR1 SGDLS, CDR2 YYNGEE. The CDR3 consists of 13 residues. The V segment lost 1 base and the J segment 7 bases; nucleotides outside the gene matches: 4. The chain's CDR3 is CASSVSRGFGYTF. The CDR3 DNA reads TGTGCCAGCAGCGTATCCAGGGGGTTTGGCTACACCTTC.

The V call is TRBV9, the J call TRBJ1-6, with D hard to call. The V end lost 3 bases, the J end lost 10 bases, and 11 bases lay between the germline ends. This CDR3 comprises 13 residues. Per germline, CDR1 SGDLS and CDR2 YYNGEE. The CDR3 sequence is CASSDGVRSPLHF. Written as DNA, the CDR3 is TGTGCCAGCAGCGACGGGGTTAGGTCACCCCTCCACTTT.

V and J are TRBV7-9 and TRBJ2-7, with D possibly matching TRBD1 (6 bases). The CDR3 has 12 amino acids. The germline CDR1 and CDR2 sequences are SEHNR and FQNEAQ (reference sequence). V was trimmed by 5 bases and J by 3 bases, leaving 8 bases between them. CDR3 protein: CASSRTVYEQYF. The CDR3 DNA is TGTGCCAGCAGCAGGACAGTCTACGAGCAGTACTTC.

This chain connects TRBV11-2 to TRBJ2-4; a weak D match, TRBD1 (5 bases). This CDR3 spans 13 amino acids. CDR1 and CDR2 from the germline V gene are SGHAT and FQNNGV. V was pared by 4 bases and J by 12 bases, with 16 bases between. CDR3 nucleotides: TGTGCCAGCAGCTCCGTTGACAGTGGGTATCAGTACTTC. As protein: CASSSVDSGYQYF.

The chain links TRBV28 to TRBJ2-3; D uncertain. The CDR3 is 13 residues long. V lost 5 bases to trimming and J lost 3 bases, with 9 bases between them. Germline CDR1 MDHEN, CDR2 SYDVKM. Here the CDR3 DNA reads TGTGCCAGCAGTCGGTTTGGAACAGATACGCAGTATTTT. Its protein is CASSRFGTDTQYF.

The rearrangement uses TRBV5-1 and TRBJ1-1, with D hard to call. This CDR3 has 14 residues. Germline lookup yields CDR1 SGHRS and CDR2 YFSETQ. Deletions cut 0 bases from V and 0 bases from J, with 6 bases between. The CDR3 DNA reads TGCGCCAGCAGCTTGGACAGTTTGAACACTGAAGCTTTCTTT. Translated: CASSLDSLNTEAFF.

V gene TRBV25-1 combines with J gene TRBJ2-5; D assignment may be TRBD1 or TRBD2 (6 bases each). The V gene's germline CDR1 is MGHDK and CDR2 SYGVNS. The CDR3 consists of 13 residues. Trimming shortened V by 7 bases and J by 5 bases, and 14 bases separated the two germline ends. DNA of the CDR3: TGTGCCAGCACCGACCGGGGGCTGGAGACCCAGTACTTC. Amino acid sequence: CASTDRGLETQYF.

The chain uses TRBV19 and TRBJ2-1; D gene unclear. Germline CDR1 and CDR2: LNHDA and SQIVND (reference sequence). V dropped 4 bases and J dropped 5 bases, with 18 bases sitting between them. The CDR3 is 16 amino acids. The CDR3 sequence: CASSTWAQTVDNEQFF. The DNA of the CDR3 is TGTGCCAGTAGTACCTGGGCGCAGACTGTCGACAATGAGCAGTTCTTC.

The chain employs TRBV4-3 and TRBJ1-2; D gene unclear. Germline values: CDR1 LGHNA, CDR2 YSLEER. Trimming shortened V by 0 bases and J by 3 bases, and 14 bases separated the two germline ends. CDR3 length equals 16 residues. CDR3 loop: CASSQDLSSPYYGYTF. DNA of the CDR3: TGCGCCAGCAGCCAAGATCTGTCCTCCCCCTACTATGGCTACACCTTC.

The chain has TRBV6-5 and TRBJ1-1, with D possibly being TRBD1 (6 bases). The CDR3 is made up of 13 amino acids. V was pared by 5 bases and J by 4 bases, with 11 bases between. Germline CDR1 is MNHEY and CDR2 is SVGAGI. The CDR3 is CASSPRGGTEAFF. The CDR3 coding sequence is TGTGCCAGCAGTCCGCGAGGGGGCACTGAAGCTTTCTTT.

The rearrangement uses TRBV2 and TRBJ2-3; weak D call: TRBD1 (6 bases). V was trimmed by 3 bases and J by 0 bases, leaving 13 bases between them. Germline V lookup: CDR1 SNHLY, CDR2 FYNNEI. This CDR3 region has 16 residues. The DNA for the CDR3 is TGTGCCAGCAGTGAGAGGGACATTCCGAGCACAGATACGCAGTATTTT. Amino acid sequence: CASSERDIPSTDTQYF. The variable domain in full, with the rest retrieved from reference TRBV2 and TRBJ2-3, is EPEVTQTPSHQVTQMGQEVILRCVPISNHLYFYWYRQILGQKVEFLVSFYNNEISEKSEIFDDQFSVERPDGSNFTLKIRSTKLEDSAMYFCASSERDIPSTDTQYFGPGTRLTVL.

The CDR3 DNA reads as TGTGCCAGCAGTGGGGAGGGACAGGGGGGCTACACCTTC. As protein: CASSGEGQGGYTF. The chain couples TRBV12-3 or TRBV12-4 to TRBJ1-2; 10 bases line up with TRBD1. This CDR3 is 13 amino acids long. J was trimmed by 8 bases and V by 5 bases; bases with no gene match: 5.

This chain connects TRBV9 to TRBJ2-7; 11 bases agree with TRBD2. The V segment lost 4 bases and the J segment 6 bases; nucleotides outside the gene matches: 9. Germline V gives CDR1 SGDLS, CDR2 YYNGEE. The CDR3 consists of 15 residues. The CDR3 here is CASSTGLADSLEQYF. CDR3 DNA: TGTGCCAGCAGCACGGGACTAGCGGACAGTCTCGAGCAGTACTTC.

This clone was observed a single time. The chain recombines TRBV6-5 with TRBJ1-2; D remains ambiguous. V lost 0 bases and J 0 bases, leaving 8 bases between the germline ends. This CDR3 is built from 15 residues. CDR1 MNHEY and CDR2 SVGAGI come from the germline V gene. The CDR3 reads CASSYSIGSNYGYTF. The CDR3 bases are TGTGCCAGCAGTTACTCGATTGGGTCTAACTATGGCTACACCTTC.

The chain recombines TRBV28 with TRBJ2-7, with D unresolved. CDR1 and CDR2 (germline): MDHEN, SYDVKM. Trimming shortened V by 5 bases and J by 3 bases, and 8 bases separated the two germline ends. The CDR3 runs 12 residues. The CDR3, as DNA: TGTGCCAGCAGTCAAGGAAGCTACGAGCAGTACTTC. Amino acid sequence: CASSQGSYEQYF.

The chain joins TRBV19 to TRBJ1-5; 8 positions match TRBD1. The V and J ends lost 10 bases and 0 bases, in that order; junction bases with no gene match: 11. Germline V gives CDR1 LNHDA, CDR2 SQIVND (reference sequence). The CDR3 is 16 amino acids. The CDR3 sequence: CATTDRATYSNQPQHF. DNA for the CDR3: TGTGCCACCACGGACAGGGCTACCTATAGCAATCAGCCCCAGCATTTT. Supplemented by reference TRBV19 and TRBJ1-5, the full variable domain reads DGGITQSPKYLFRKEGQNVTLSCEQNLNHDAMYWYRQDPGQGLRLIYYSQIVNDFQKGDIAEGYSVSREKKESFPLTVTSAQKNPTAFYLCATTDRATYSNQPQHFGDGTRLSIL.

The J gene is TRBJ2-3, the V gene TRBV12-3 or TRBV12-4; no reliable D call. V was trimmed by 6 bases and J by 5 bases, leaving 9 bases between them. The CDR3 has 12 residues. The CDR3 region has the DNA TGTGCCAGCAGCCTCGCAGGAGATACGCAGTATTTT. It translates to CASSLAGDTQYF.

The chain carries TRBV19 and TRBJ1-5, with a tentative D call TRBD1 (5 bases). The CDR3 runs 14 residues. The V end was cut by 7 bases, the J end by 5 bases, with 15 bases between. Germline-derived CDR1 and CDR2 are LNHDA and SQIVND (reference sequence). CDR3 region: CASKTTVNYQPQHF. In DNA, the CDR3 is TGTGCCAGTAAGACGACAGTTAATTATCAGCCCCAGCATTTT.

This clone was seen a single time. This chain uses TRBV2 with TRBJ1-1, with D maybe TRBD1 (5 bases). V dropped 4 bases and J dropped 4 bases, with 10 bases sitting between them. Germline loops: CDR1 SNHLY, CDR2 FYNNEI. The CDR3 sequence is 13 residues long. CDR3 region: CASSVGGLTEAFF. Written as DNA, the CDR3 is TGTGCCAGCAGTGTGGGGGGTCTCACTGAAGCTTTCTTT.

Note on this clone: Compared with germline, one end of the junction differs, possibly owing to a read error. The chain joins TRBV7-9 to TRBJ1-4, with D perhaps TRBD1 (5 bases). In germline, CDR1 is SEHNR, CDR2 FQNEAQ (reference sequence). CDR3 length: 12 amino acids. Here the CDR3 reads CASSLGGTVAVF. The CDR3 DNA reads TGTGCCAGCAGCTTAGGGGGGACGGTCGCCGTTTTT.

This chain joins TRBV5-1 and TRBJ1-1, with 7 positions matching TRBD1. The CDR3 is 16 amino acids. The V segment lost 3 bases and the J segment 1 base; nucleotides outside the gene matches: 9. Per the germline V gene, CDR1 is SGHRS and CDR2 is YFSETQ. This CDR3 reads CASSWRPTGENTEAFF. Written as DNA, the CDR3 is TGCGCCAGCAGCTGGCGACCCACAGGGGAGAACACTGAAGCTTTCTTT.

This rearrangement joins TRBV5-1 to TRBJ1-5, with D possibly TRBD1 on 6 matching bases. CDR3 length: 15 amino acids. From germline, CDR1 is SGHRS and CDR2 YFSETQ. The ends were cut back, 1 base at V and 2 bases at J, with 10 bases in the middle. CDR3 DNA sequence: TGCGCCAGCAGCTTGACTGCAGGGGGCAATCAGCCCCAGCATTTT. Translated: CASSLTAGGNQPQHF.

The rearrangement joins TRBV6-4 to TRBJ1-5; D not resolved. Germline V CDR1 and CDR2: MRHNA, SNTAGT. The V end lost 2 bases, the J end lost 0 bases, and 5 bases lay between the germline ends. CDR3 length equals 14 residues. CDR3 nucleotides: TGTGCCAGCAGTGACGGGGATAGCAATCAGCCCCAGCATTTT. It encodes CASSDGDSNQPQHF.

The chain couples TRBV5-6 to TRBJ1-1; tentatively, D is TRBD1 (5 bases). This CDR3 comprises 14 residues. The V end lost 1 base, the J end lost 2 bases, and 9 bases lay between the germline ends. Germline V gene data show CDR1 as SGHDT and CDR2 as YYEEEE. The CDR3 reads CASSLIQGNTEAFF. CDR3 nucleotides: TGTGCCAGCAGCTTGATTCAGGGAAACACTGAAGCTTTCTTT.

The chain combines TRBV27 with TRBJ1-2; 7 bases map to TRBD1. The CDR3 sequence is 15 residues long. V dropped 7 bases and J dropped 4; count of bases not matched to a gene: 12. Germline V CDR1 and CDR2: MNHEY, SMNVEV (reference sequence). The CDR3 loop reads CASTDRQGLRYGYTF. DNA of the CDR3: TGTGCCAGCACCGACCGACAGGGCCTTCGCTATGGCTACACCTTC.

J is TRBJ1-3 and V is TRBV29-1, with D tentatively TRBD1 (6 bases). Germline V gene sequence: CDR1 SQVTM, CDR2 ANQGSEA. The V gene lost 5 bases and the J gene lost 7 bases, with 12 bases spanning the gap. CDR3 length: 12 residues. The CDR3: CSVLLGGNTIYF. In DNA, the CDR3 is TGCAGCGTTCTTCTCGGGGGCAACACCATATATTTT.

Here the CDR3 reads CASSPPGIGTDTQYF. CDR3 DNA sequence: TGTGCCAGCAGCCCCCCTGGGATTGGCACAGATACGCAGTATTTT. V and J are TRBV7-9 and TRBJ2-3; D gene unclear. The CDR3 is 15 amino acids. Trimming took off 5 bases at V and 1 base at J, with 13 bases between the two ends. The germline gives CDR1 SEHNR, CDR2 FQNEAQ (reference sequence).

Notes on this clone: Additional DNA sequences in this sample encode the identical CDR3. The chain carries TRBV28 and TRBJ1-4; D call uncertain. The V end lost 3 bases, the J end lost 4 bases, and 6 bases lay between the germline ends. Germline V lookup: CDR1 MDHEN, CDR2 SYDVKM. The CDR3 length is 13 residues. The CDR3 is CASSFRLNEKLFF. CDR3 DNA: TGTGCCAGCAGTTTTCGCCTTAATGAAAAACTGTTTTTT.

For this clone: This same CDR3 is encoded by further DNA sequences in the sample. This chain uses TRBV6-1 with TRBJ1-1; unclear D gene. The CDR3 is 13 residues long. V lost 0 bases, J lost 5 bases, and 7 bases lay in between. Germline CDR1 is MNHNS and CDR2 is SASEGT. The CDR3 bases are TGTGCCAGCAGTGAAGCCCGAGGGACTGAAGCTTTCTTT. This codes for CASSEARGTEAFF.

The CDR3 protein is CASSSYSFTPRREGVYGYTF. The DNA for the CDR3 is TGTGCCAGCAGCTCATATTCATTTACACCCCGGCGGGAGGGAGTCTATGGCTACACCTTC. The V and J genes are TRBV5-8 and TRBJ1-2; D is unresolved. This CDR3 has 20 amino acids. Looked up from germline, CDR1 is SGHTS and CDR2 is YDEGEE. V lost 3 bases to trimming and J lost 4 bases, with 31 bases between them.